This T cell receptor beta chain stems from a study of T cells in localized non-small cell lung cancer. The CDR3 runs to 13 residues. V gave up 0 bases and J gave up 4 bases, with 7 bases separating them. Germline loops: CDR1 MNHEY, CDR2 SVGAGI. The repertoire was sequenced with immunoSEQ multiplex PCR; TCRdb's copy has only in-frame clones and lacks some. The top ten clones hold more than 14% of a sample with 90,000 or so clones, about nine tenths of them seen once. The sample consisted of peripheral blood, taken before any cancer treatment. The gene calls are TRBV6-5 and TRBJ2-7, with no clear D. The TCR sequence derives from a man aged 35 to 70 with stage I squamous cell lung carcinoma. The CDR3 nucleotides read TGTGCCAGCAGTTACTCGAAAGGATACGAGCAGTACTTC. It specifies CASSYSKGYEQYF.